Listed below are T cell receptor beta chains from one sample, sequenced in a study of blood T cell repertoires in COVID-19. The method was immunoSEQ multiplex PCR; TCRdb's version includes in-frame clones alone and lacks a portion of them. The sample consists of tens of thousands of clones, roughly nine tenths of them appearing once. The sequenced material came from peripheral blood. Receptor source: a human donor in a cohort sampled during active COVID-19. Each CDR3 is given with its conserved first and last residue. The order of the fields is D gene, V gene, J gene, clone size, CDR3 DNA, CDR3 protein. D genes are given only for firm matches. Expanded clones get a size class; other rows say once, few or many, or leave the size out.

D gene: -
V gene: TRBV12-3/TRBV12-4
J gene: TRBJ2-5
clone size: -
CDR3 DNA: TGTGCCAGCAGCCCCCGAGGAACCCAGTACTTC
CDR3 protein: CASSPRGTQYF

D gene: TRBD1
V gene: TRBV9
J gene: TRBJ1-5
clone size: few
CDR3 DNA: TGTGCCAGCAGCACTGGACAGGGGGCCCAGCCCCAGCATTTT
CDR3 protein: CASSTGQGAQPQHF

D gene: -
V gene: TRBV24-1
J gene: TRBJ1-5
clone size: -
CDR3 DNA: TGTGCCACCAGTGATAGTATAGGGGATTACAATCAGCCCCAGCATTTT
CDR3 protein: CATSDSIGDYNQPQHF

D gene: -
V gene: TRBV15
J gene: TRBJ2-3
clone size: -
CDR3 DNA: TGTGCCACCAGCAGAGCGCGATCGAGTGATACGCAGTATTTT
CDR3 protein: CATSRARSSDTQYF

D gene: -
V gene: TRBV21-1
J gene: TRBJ1-4
clone size: -
CDR3 DNA: TGTGCCAGCGGGATAAGGGAGGGAGGTGAAAAACTGTTTTTT
CDR3 protein: CASGIREGGEKLFF

D gene: -
V gene: TRBV23-1
J gene: TRBJ1-1
clone size: -
CDR3 DNA: TGCGCCAGCCACAAGAAGGGAGACAGGTCTGAAGCTTTCTTT
CDR3 protein: CASHKKGDRSEAFF

D gene: -
V gene: TRBV28
J gene: TRBJ2-3
clone size: -
CDR3 DNA: TGTGCCAGCAGGGCTACAGGTTTACGCACAGATACGCAGTATTTT
CDR3 protein: CASRATGLRTDTQYF

D gene: TRBD2
V gene: TRBV6-6
J gene: TRBJ2-3
clone size: -
CDR3 DNA: TGTGCCAGCAGCATACTAGCGGGAGCCACAGATACGCAGTATTTT
CDR3 protein: CASSILAGATDTQYF

D gene: TRBD2
V gene: TRBV2
J gene: TRBJ2-1
clone size: -
CDR3 DNA: TGTGCCAGCAGCCCTTTGCGAGCGGGGGGGCAGAATGAGCAGTTCTTC
CDR3 protein: CASSPLRAGGQNEQFF

D gene: TRBD1
V gene: TRBV28
J gene: TRBJ1-2
clone size: -
CDR3 DNA: TGTGCCAGCAGTTTACTCCCCGGGACAGGGGCCGGCTACACCTTC
CDR3 protein: CASSLLPGTGAGYTF

D gene: -
V gene: TRBV11-3
J gene: TRBJ2-1
clone size: -
CDR3 DNA: TGTGCCAGCAGCTTAGATCGGCCTCCGGGGAATGAGCAGTTCTTC
CDR3 protein: CASSLDRPPGNEQFF

D gene: -
V gene: TRBV23-1
J gene: TRBJ1-1
clone size: -
CDR3 DNA: TGCGCCAGCAGTAGCCCCCAGGGAGCTTTCTTT
CDR3 protein: CASSSPQGAFF

D gene: TRBD2
V gene: TRBV4-1
J gene: TRBJ2-1
clone size: -
CDR3 DNA: TGCGCCAGCAGCCAAGAGAGGACTAGCGGGCACACGCGGGACAATGAGCAGTTCTTC
CDR3 protein: CASSQERTSGHTRDNEQFF

D gene: TRBD2
V gene: TRBV15
J gene: TRBJ2-3
clone size: -
CDR3 DNA: TGTGCCACCAGCAGATTTCCGGCGGGGGTTACCTCAGATACGCAGTATTTT
CDR3 protein: CATSRFPAGVTSDTQYF

D gene: -
V gene: TRBV27
J gene: TRBJ2-1
clone size: once
CDR3 DNA: TGTGCCAGCAGTTTATCCTGGACCTCCGGGGGCAATGAGCAGTTCTTC
CDR3 protein: CASSLSWTSGGNEQFF

D gene: -
V gene: TRBV9
J gene: TRBJ1-5
clone size: once
CDR3 DNA: TGTGCCAGCAGCGTAGACGGGGGTGGGGATCAGCCCCAGCATTTT
CDR3 protein: CASSVDGGGDQPQHF

D gene: -
V gene: TRBV24-1
J gene: TRBJ1-2
clone size: -
CDR3 DNA: TGTGCCACCAGTGATTCCTCCGTCCCCCTAAGCTATGGCTACACCTTC
CDR3 protein: CATSDSSVPLSYGYTF

D gene: TRBD1
V gene: TRBV12-3/TRBV12-4
J gene: TRBJ1-2
clone size: -
CDR3 DNA: TGTGCCAGCAGTTTGGCAGGGGGCTATGGCTACACCTTC
CDR3 protein: CASSLAGGYGYTF

D gene: -
V gene: TRBV7-2
J gene: TRBJ2-1
clone size: -
CDR3 DNA: TGTGCCAGCAGCTTAGCGTGGGGGGGCCGCAATGAGCAGTTCTTC
CDR3 protein: CASSLAWGGRNEQFF

D gene: TRBD2
V gene: TRBV19
J gene: TRBJ2-3
clone size: -
CDR3 DNA: TGTGCCAGTAGGGCCCCTGAACCAGCGGGAGACGATGGCACAGATACGCAGTATTTT
CDR3 protein: CASRAPEPAGDDGTDTQYF

D gene: TRBD1
V gene: TRBV28
J gene: TRBJ2-4
clone size: -
CDR3 DNA: TGTGCCAGCAGGCCCCGGACAGGGATGGACATTCAGTACTTC
CDR3 protein: CASRPRTGMDIQYF

D gene: TRBD2
V gene: TRBV3-1/TRBV3-2
J gene: TRBJ2-1
clone size: -
CDR3 DNA: TGTGCCAGCAGCCAAGATGGTGGGACTAGCGGGGGGGCCTCCCCGTTCTTC
CDR3 protein: CASSQDGGTSGGASPFF

D gene: -
V gene: TRBV5-5
J gene: TRBJ1-1
clone size: -
CDR3 DNA: TGTGCCAGCAGCTTATCCCCGACAGGGAACACTGAAGCTTTCTTT
CDR3 protein: CASSLSPTGNTEAFF

D gene: -
V gene: TRBV28
J gene: TRBJ2-1
clone size: -
CDR3 DNA: TGTGCCAGCAGTACCATACGCCACCCGAGTTCCATCTATGAGCAGTTCTTC
CDR3 protein: CASSTIRHPSSIYEQFF

D gene: TRBD1
V gene: TRBV5-1
J gene: TRBJ1-3
clone size: once
CDR3 DNA: TGCGCCAGCAGCCTCTTCGACAGGGATGGAAACACCATATATTTT
CDR3 protein: CASSLFDRDGNTIYF

D gene: TRBD1
V gene: TRBV6-5
J gene: TRBJ1-1
clone size: -
CDR3 DNA: TGTGCCAGCAGTCCGGGACAGGGGAGTACTGAAGCTTTCTTT
CDR3 protein: CASSPGQGSTEAFF

D gene: -
V gene: TRBV7-2
J gene: TRBJ1-5
clone size: -
CDR3 DNA: TGTGCCAGCAGTCAGGGCCAAGGGAGCAATCAGCCCCAGCATTTT
CDR3 protein: CASSQGQGSNQPQHF

D gene: TRBD1
V gene: TRBV11-3
J gene: TRBJ1-1
clone size: -
CDR3 DNA: TGTGCCAGCAGCTTAGTGGAGGGGGCTGGCACTGAAGCTTTCTTT
CDR3 protein: CASSLVEGAGTEAFF

D gene: TRBD1
V gene: TRBV5-6
J gene: TRBJ1-6
clone size: once
CDR3 DNA: TGTGCCAGCAGCTTGGTTGGGACAGGGGTAGGCAATTCACCCCTCCACTTT
CDR3 protein: CASSLVGTGVGNSPLHF

D gene: TRBD2
V gene: TRBV27
J gene: TRBJ2-3
clone size: -
CDR3 DNA: TGTGCCAGCAGTTTCCTAGCGGGGGTCACAGATACGCAGTATTTT
CDR3 protein: CASSFLAGVTDTQYF

D gene: TRBD2
V gene: TRBV5-1
J gene: TRBJ2-3
clone size: -
CDR3 DNA: TGCGCCAGCAGCGCGGGGTATAGCGGGTTCACAGATACGCAGTATTTT
CDR3 protein: CASSAGYSGFTDTQYF

D gene: TRBD1
V gene: TRBV29-1
J gene: TRBJ2-6
clone size: -
CDR3 DNA: TGCAGCGTGGGACAGGGGTCCGGGGGGGCCAACGTCCTGACTTTC
CDR3 protein: CSVGQGSGGANVLTF

D gene: -
V gene: TRBV29-1
J gene: TRBJ2-2
clone size: -
CDR3 DNA: TGCAGCGTTGGTGAGGGGGCGAACACCGGGGAGCTGTTTTTT
CDR3 protein: CSVGEGANTGELFF

D gene: -
V gene: TRBV6-5
J gene: TRBJ1-2
clone size: -
CDR3 DNA: TGTGCCAGCAGTTACATCTTGGGGCTGGGGTATGGCTACACCTTC
CDR3 protein: CASSYILGLGYGYTF

D gene: TRBD1
V gene: TRBV11-1
J gene: TRBJ1-1
clone size: once
CDR3 DNA: TGTGCCAGCGGGGGGACAGGGGGTACTGAAGCTTTCTTT
CDR3 protein: CASGGTGGTEAFF

D gene: -
V gene: TRBV6-1
J gene: TRBJ1-6
clone size: -
CDR3 DNA: TGTGCCAGCAGTGAAGGAGGGAATTCACCCCTCCACTTT
CDR3 protein: CASSEGGNSPLHF

D gene: -
V gene: TRBV2
J gene: TRBJ1-2
clone size: -
CDR3 DNA: TGTGCCAGCAGTTACAGGGTAGTTAACTATGGCTACACCTTC
CDR3 protein: CASSYRVVNYGYTF

D gene: -
V gene: TRBV27
J gene: TRBJ1-2
clone size: -
CDR3 DNA: TGTGCCAGCAGTGGGGGGACTTGGGGCTACACCTTC
CDR3 protein: CASSGGTWGYTF

D gene: -
V gene: TRBV7-2
J gene: TRBJ1-3
clone size: -
CDR3 DNA: TGTGCCAGCAGCGTGACGGGGACAACGGGAAACACCATATATTTT
CDR3 protein: CASSVTGTTGNTIYF

D gene: -
V gene: TRBV2
J gene: TRBJ2-2
clone size: -
CDR3 DNA: TGTGCCAGCAATCCCGGGACATCTCTGAACACCGGGGAGCTGTTTTTT
CDR3 protein: CASNPGTSLNTGELFF

D gene: -
V gene: TRBV25-1
J gene: TRBJ1-5
clone size: -
CDR3 DNA: TGTGCCAGCAGTGGCCCACTCAATCAGCCCCAGCATTTT
CDR3 protein: CASSGPLNQPQHF

D gene: -
V gene: TRBV18
J gene: TRBJ2-5
clone size: -
CDR3 DNA: TGTGCCAGCCGACAGGCTCAAGAGACCCAGTACTTC
CDR3 protein: CASRQAQETQYF

D gene: -
V gene: TRBV27
J gene: TRBJ2-3
clone size: -
CDR3 DNA: TGTGCCAGCAGTTTATATGAGCCCTCCGCAGGTGGTACGCAGTATTTT
CDR3 protein: CASSLYEPSAGGTQYF

D gene: -
V gene: TRBV5-1
J gene: TRBJ2-3
clone size: once
CDR3 DNA: TGCGCCAGCAGCTTAGGGGTCGGAGATACGCAGTATTTT
CDR3 protein: CASSLGVGDTQYF

D gene: -
V gene: TRBV24-1
J gene: TRBJ2-1
clone size: -
CDR3 DNA: TGTGCCACCAGTGATTTGGCCGAACGGGGTGTATACAATGAGCAGTTCTTC
CDR3 protein: CATSDLAERGVYNEQFF